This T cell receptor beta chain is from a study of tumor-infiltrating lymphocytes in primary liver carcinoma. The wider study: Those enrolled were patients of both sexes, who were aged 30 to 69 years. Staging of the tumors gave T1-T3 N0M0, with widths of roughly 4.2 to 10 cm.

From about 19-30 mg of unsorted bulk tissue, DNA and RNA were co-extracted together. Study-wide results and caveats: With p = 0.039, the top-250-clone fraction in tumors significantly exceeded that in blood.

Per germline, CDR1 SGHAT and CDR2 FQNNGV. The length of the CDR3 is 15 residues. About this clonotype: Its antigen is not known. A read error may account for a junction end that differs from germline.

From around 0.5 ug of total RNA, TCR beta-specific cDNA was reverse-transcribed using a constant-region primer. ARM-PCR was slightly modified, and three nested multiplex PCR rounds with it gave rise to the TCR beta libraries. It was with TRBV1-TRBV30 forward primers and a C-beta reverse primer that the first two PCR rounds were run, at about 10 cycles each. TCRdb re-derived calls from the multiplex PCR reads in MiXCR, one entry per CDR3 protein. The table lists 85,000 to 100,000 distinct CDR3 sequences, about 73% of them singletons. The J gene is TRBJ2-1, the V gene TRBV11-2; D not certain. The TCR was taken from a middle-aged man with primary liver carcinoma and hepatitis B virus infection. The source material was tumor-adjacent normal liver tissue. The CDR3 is CVSSSRSGSYNEQFF. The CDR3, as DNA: TGTGTCAGCAGCTCTAGGTCAGGTTCCTACAATGAGCAGTTCTTC.